The 28 T cell receptor beta chains presented below share a single source sample, sequenced in a study of T-cell memory formation after mild COVID-19. TCRdb fed the 5' RACE reads into MiXCR, producing one record per CDR3 protein. Of under 300,000 distinct CDR3 sequences listed, approximately 16% were seen once; the top ten hold approximately 3.5%. The sample was PBMCs or a T cell subset sorted from them (not recorded which). The receptor set was obtained from a man aged 18-30 years who had mild COVID-19 (a few samples of this study predate the infection). Cell type and time point are not known.

Ten or more counts support this clonotype. This chain connects TRBV29-1 to TRBJ1-5; TRBD1 is a possible D gene (5 bases). The CDR3 spans 12 residues. V lost 6 bases and J 5 bases, leaving 11 bases between the germline ends. Germline V gives CDR1 SQVTM, CDR2 ANQGSEA. The CDR3 region has the DNA TGCAGCGTCCGGGACCCTGATCAGCCCCAGCATTTT. This gives the protein CSVRDPDQPQHF.

This chain links TRBV10-3 with TRBJ2-5, with D hard to call. This CDR3 spans 13 amino acids. Germline CDR1 and CDR2: ENHRY and SYGVKD. Trimming pared 10 bases from V and 2 bases from J, leaving 14 bases between. This chain's CDR3 is CATKGRSQETQYF. The CDR3 DNA reads as TGTGCCACCAAAGGCCGCAGTCAAGAGACCCAGTACTTC.

J is TRBJ1-1 and V is TRBV6-2 or TRBV6-3; 10 bases match TRBD1. The CDR3 runs to 17 residues. The germline V gene has CDR1 MNHEY and CDR2 SVGEGT. V trimming: 7 bases; J trimming: 1 base; junction bases outside the gene matches: 12. The CDR3 here is CASTRDRGHLGNTEAFF. CDR3 bases: TGTGCCAGCACCAGGGACAGGGGCCACCTAGGGAACACTGAAGCTTTCTTT.

This clonotype was detected once. Possible read error: a much larger clone is one base away. This chain joins TRBV5-1 and TRBJ2-2; maybe TRBD1 (5 bases). V was pared by 1 base and J by 10 bases, with 14 bases between. This CDR3 is built from 14 residues. Germline V gene data show CDR1 as SGHRS and CDR2 as YFSETQ. The CDR3 DNA is TGCGCCAGCAGCTTGAGGGAACAGGACGTGGAGCTGTTTTTT. Translation gives CASSLREQDVELFF.

This clonotype was picked up a small number of times. The chain combines TRBV18 with TRBJ2-3; D is unclear. Looked up from germline, CDR1 is KGHSH and CDR2 is LQKENI. CDR3 length equals 15 residues. The V gene lost 2 bases and the J gene lost 2 bases, with 11 bases spanning the gap. The CDR3 coding sequence is TGTGCCAGCTCACCAGGCCTGATAAACACAGATACGCAGTATTTT. Its protein is CASSPGLINTDTQYF.

This clonotype has only a few counts. J is TRBJ1-2 and V is TRBV20-1; D may be TRBD1 (5 bases). CDR1 DFQATT and CDR2 SNEGSKA come from the germline V gene (reference sequence). CDR3 length: 11 residues. Trimming cost V 6 bases and J 5 bases, with 10 bases left between them. The CDR3 region has the DNA TGCAGTGCCTGGGGGGGATATGGCTACACCTTC. Its translation is CSAWGGYGYTF.

The chain carries TRBV12-3 or TRBV12-4 and TRBJ1-1; D unresolved. The CDR3 has 13 amino acids. V was trimmed by 7 bases and J by 1 base, leaving 10 bases between them. In DNA form, the CDR3 reads TGTGCCAGCAAGTCCGGGAAGAACACTGAAGCTTTCTTT. This encodes CASKSGKNTEAFF.

The chain employs TRBV5-6 and TRBJ2-1; 10 bases match TRBD2. The CDR3 contains 16 residues. Trimming cost V 4 bases and J 6 bases; bases outside gene matches: 10. Germline CDR1 is SGHDT and CDR2 is YYEEEE. The CDR3 is CASSLLTSGESNEQFF. The CDR3 coding sequence is TGTGCCAGCAGCCTCCTTACTAGCGGGGAGTCCAATGAGCAGTTCTTC. The whole variable domain, filled in from reference TRBV5-6 and TRBJ2-1, reads DAGVTQSPTHLIKTRGQQVTLRCSPKSGHDTVSWYQQALGQGPQFIFQYYEEEERQRGNFPDRFSGHQFPNYSSELNVNALLLGDSALYLCASSLLTSGESNEQFFGPGTRLTVL.

The chain recombines TRBV5-1 with TRBJ2-3, with unresolved D. Germline assignment: CDR1 SGHRS and CDR2 YFSETQ. The CDR3 totals 15 residues. Trimming removed 1 base from V and 4 bases from J, with 13 bases in between. The CDR3 here is CASSLRTIGPDTQYF. As DNA, the CDR3 is TGCGCCAGCAGCTTGCGAACCATCGGACCAGATACGCAGTATTTT.

J is TRBJ1-2 and V is TRBV7-9; 7 bases match TRBD1. Germline values: CDR1 SEHNR, CDR2 FQNEAQ (reference sequence). Trimming at V came to 0 bases and at J to 4 bases, leaving 5 bases not matched to a gene. The length of the CDR3 is 15 residues. The chain's CDR3 is CASSLAPDRAYGYTF. The DNA for the CDR3 is TGTGCCAGCAGCTTAGCCCCCGACAGGGCCTATGGCTACACCTTC.

The chain links TRBV7-2 to TRBJ1-2; D perhaps matches TRBD1 (5 bases). Trimming pared 7 bases from V and 3 bases from J, leaving 15 bases between. This CDR3 has 14 residues. Germline loops: CDR1 SGHTA, CDR2 FQGNSA. The CDR3 protein is CASTPWGVDYGYTF. In DNA form, the CDR3 reads TGTGCCAGCACCCCATGGGGGGTTGACTATGGCTACACCTTC. The complete variable domain, with remaining parts taken from reference TRBV7-2 and TRBJ1-2, reads GAGVSQSPSNKVTEKGKDVELRCDPISGHTALYWYRQSLGQGLEFLIYFQGNSAPDKSGLPSDRFSAERTGGSVSTLTIQRTQQEDSAVYLCASTPWGVDYGYTFGSGTRLTVV.

Ten or more counts support this clonotype. J is TRBJ2-2 and V is TRBV28; unclear D gene. Germline CDR1 reads MDHEN; CDR2 reads SYDVKM. The CDR3 covers 13 residues. Trimming pared 10 bases from V and 2 bases from J, leaving 11 bases between. This CDR3 is CATSWANTGELFF. The CDR3 bases are TGTGCCACCTCTTGGGCAAACACCGGGGAGCTGTTTTTT.

The V call is TRBV28, the J call TRBJ1-1; 7 bases align to TRBD1. The ends lost 3 bases at V and 11 bases at J; junction bases unmatched: 9. Germline CDR1 MDHEN, CDR2 SYDVKM. The CDR3 runs 13 residues. This chain's CDR3 is CASSLIGDSKAFF. The CDR3 region has the DNA TGTGCCAGCAGTTTGATAGGGGACAGTAAGGCTTTCTTT.

This clonotype was recorded a few times. The V call is TRBV30, the J call TRBJ2-1, with D hard to call. Germline-derived CDR1 and CDR2 are GTSNPN and SVGIG (reference sequence). The CDR3 contains 14 residues. With 0 bases removed from V and 4 bases from J, the gap between germline ends came to 10 bases. CDR3 DNA: TGTGCCTGGAGTGTGGGTCGGGCGTACAATGAGCAGTTCTTC. This encodes CAWSVGRAYNEQFF. Filled out from reference TRBV30 and TRBJ2-1, the complete variable domain reads SQTIHQWPATLVQPVGSPLSLECTVEGTSNPNLYWYRQAAGRGLQLLFYSVGIGQISSEVPQNLSASRPQDRQFILSSKKLLLSDSGFYLCAWSVGRAYNEQFFGPGTRLTVL.

The chain uses TRBV5-1 and TRBJ2-5, with D maybe TRBD1 (6 bases). The V gene lost 4 bases and the J gene lost 0 bases, with 10 bases spanning the gap. CDR3 length: 14 amino acids. CDR1 and CDR2 (germline): SGHRS, YFSETQ. CDR3 region: CASSTGQYQETQYF. Written as DNA, the CDR3 is TGCGCCAGCAGCACCGGACAGTACCAAGAGACCCAGTACTTC.

The V call is TRBV7-9, the J call TRBJ1-1, with no clear D. V shed 0 bases and J shed 10 bases, with 9 bases lying between them. CDR1 and CDR2 from the germline V gene are SEHNR and FQNEAQ (reference sequence). CDR3 length: 12 amino acids. CDR3 protein: CASSLAGRGAFF. CDR3 nucleotides: TGTGCCAGCAGCTTAGCCGGCCGCGGAGCTTTCTTT.

There are a few counts of this clonotype. The V gene is TRBV5-5, the J gene TRBJ1-2, with D tentatively TRBD1 (5 bases). The germline V gene encodes CDR1 SGHKS and CDR2 YYEKEE (reference sequence). Trimming removed 5 bases at V and 8 bases at J, with 16 bases between. The CDR3 totals 13 residues. DNA for the CDR3: TGTGCCAGCAGTTACGGGACGAGGAAGGGCTACACCTTC. Amino acids: CASSYGTRKGYTF.

V gene TRBV7-9 combines with J gene TRBJ2-2, with D perhaps TRBD1 (5 bases). Germline-derived CDR1 and CDR2 are SEHNR and FQNEAQ (reference sequence). The CDR3 length is 15 residues. V gave up 10 bases and J gave up 1 base, with 16 bases separating them. The CDR3 region is CAIQVAQGNTGELFF. In DNA, the CDR3 is TGTGCCATCCAGGTGGCCCAGGGGAACACCGGGGAGCTGTTTTTT.

At least ten counts were recorded for this clonotype. V gene TRBV5-1 combines with J gene TRBJ1-6, with TRBD1 as a possible D gene (6 bases). The CDR3 extends over 14 amino acids. Trimming took off 2 bases at V and 8 bases at J, with 11 bases between the two ends. Germline CDR1 and CDR2: SGHRS and YFSETQ. For the CDR3, the DNA is TGCGCCAGCAGCTTCACCGGGGGCGATTCACCCCTCCACTTT. This codes for CASSFTGGDSPLHF.

This chain connects TRBV12-3 or TRBV12-4 to TRBJ1-1; 8 bases fit TRBD1. V trimming: 6 bases; J trimming: 3 bases; junction bases outside the gene matches: 6. The CDR3 runs 14 residues. CDR3 loop: CASSPGQAYTEAFF. The CDR3 DNA reads TGTGCCAGCAGCCCGGGACAGGCGTACACTGAAGCTTTCTTT.

This clonotype was recorded a few times. The germline gene is not matched at one end of the junction; a read error may be the cause. The genes are TRBV12-3 or TRBV12-4 and TRBJ2-5; D is possibly TRBD2 (5 bases). CDR3 size: 17 residues. The CDR3 bases are TGTGCCAGCAGTTTTCTTCGGCCCGGGGAAATACAAGCGACCCAGTACTTC. Amino acid sequence: CASSFLRPGEIQATQYF.

In its sample, this clonotype was seen a few times. The J gene is TRBJ2-3, the V gene TRBV5-4; tentative D call: TRBD2 (6 bases). CDR1 is SGHNT and CDR2 is YYREEE in the germline V gene (reference sequence). The CDR3 consists of 14 residues. V was clipped by 4 bases and J by 3 bases, with 12 bases between them. CDR3 in DNA: TGTGCCAGCAGCAACGGGGGTGCGACAGATACGCAGTATTTT. The encoded protein is CASSNGGATDTQYF.

This chain uses TRBV19 with TRBJ1-1; D perhaps matches TRBD1 (5 bases). Trimming pared 9 bases from V and 0 bases from J, leaving 8 bases between. This CDR3 is built from 12 residues. From germline, CDR1 is LNHDA and CDR2 SQIVND (reference sequence). CDR3 protein: CASRDLNTEAFF. CDR3 in DNA: TGTGCCAGCAGGGATTTGAACACTGAAGCTTTCTTT.

The genes are TRBV18 and TRBJ1-2, with D unresolved. V was pared by 3 bases and J by 0 bases, with 5 bases between. CDR1 is KGHSH, CDR2 LQKENI, per germline. The CDR3 has 13 residues. The CDR3 reads CASSPNSNYGYTF. In DNA, the CDR3 is TGTGCCAGCTCACCGAATTCTAACTATGGCTACACCTTC.

The chain has TRBV12-3 or TRBV12-4 and TRBJ1-2; tentatively, D is TRBD1 (5 bases). CDR3 length: 13 residues. Trimming removed 3 bases at V and 4 bases at J, with 9 bases between. CDR3 loop: CASSFAGAYGYTF. The DNA of the CDR3 is TGTGCCAGCAGTTTCGCCGGGGCCTATGGCTACACCTTC.

The chain joins TRBV9 to TRBJ1-1; D is perhaps TRBD1 (6 bases). The CDR3 spans 14 residues. The V end was cut by 3 bases, the J end by 1 base, with 10 bases between. The germline CDR1 and CDR2 sequences are SGDLS and YYNGEE. CDR3 sequence: CASSGTTGNTEAFF. CDR3 DNA: TGTGCCAGCAGCGGAACGACAGGGAACACTGAAGCTTTCTTT. Combining the CDR3 with reference TRBV9 and TRBJ1-1 gives the whole variable domain DSGVTQTPKHLITATGQRVTLRCSPRSGDLSVYWYQQSLDQGLQFLIQYYNGEERAKGNILERFSAQQFPDLHSELNLSSLELGDSALYFCASSGTTGNTEAFFGQGTRLTVV.

V gene TRBV5-1 combines with J gene TRBJ2-2; D gene unclear. Trimming pared 0 bases from V and 4 bases from J, leaving 4 bases between. CDR3 length: 13 amino acids. Germline loops: CDR1 SGHRS, CDR2 YFSETQ. CDR3 nucleotides: TGCGCCAGCAGCTTGGAGGCCACCGGGGAGCTGTTTTTT. This sequence encodes CASSLEATGELFF.

This clonotype came up a few times. V gene TRBV7-2 combines with J gene TRBJ2-4; D is ambiguous. The V and J ends lost 1 base and 11 bases respectively, with 9 bases between them. This CDR3 spans 12 amino acids. Germline CDR1 SGHTA, CDR2 FQGNSA. In DNA, the CDR3 is TGTGCCAGCAGCTTAGACCCGCGAGTTCAGTACTTC. It yields the protein CASSLDPRVQYF.